This passage covers 20 T cell receptor beta chains from one sample sequenced in a study of PD-1 blockade in classical Hodgkin lymphoma. This table comes from immunoSEQ multiplex PCR, and its TCRdb copy is limited to in-frame clones, with some not included. The repertoire consists of under 100,000 clones, with 75% to 90% occurring once and the leading ten covering 9% to 15%. No patient escaped relapse after autologous stem cell transplantation, and brentuximab vedotin exposure varied. The source was peripheral blood mononuclear cells (PBMCs), collected at baseline. These receptors were obtained from a human donor with classical Hodgkin lymphoma.

There are a few counts of this clone. As DNA, the CDR3 is TGTGCCAGTGCGGGGCGACTAGCGGGAGGGGGAGATACGCAGTATTTT. This codes for CASAGRLAGGGDTQYF. This chain uses TRBV7-2 with TRBJ2-3; 14 nucleotides line up with TRBD2. The V segment lost 9 bases and the J segment 5 bases; nucleotides outside the gene matches: 10. This CDR3 contains 16 residues. Germline V gene lookup returns CDR1 SGHTA and CDR2 FQGNSA.

This rearrangement joins TRBV12-5 to TRBJ1-1, with TRBD1 as a possible D gene (6 bases). V was pared by 5 bases and J by 7 bases, with 11 bases between. Germline assignment: CDR1 LGHNT and CDR2 FRNRAP. The CDR3 contains 12 residues. The CDR3 coding sequence is TGTGCTAGTGGTCACAGGGCCAATGAAGCTTTCTTT. Translation: CASGHRANEAFF.

The chain employs TRBV2 and TRBJ2-5, with 12 bases lining up with TRBD2. With V trimmed by 4 bases and J by 4 bases, 4 bases remained unmatched. This CDR3 region has 15 residues. The germline V gene encodes CDR1 SNHLY and CDR2 FYNNEI. CDR3 region: CASSARLAGVETQYF. CDR3 coding DNA: TGTGCCAGCAGTGCACGACTAGCGGGAGTAGAGACCCAGTACTTC. The variable domain in full, with the rest retrieved from reference TRBV2 and TRBJ2-5, is EPEVTQTPSHQVTQMGQEVILRCVPISNHLYFYWYRQILGQKVEFLVSFYNNEISEKSEIFDDQFSVERPDGSNFTLKIRSTKLEDSAMYFCASSARLAGVETQYFGPGTRLLVL.

J is TRBJ2-3 and V is TRBV28; D perhaps matches TRBD1 (9 bases). From germline, CDR1 is MDHEN and CDR2 SYDVKM. The V and J ends lost 4 bases and 6 bases respectively, with 23 bases between them. The CDR3 is 17 residues long. This CDR3 is CASSSLGRDRVSDTQYF. DNA for the CDR3: TGTGCCAGCAGTTCCCTCGGGAGGGACAGGGTGTCGGATACGCAGTATTTT.

The rearrangement joins TRBV4-2 to TRBJ2-7; TRBD1 matches at 7 bases. Germline loops: CDR1 LGHNA, CDR2 YNFKEQ. The J segment lost 4 bases and the V segment lost 0 bases, leaving 9 bases of the junction unmatched. The CDR3 is made up of 16 amino acids. The chain's CDR3 is CASSQDVAGGGYEQYF. The CDR3 DNA reads as TGTGCCAGCAGCCAAGATGTGGCAGGGGGTGGGTACGAGCAGTACTTC.

CDR3 sequence (DNA): TGTGCCACCAGCAGCCTAGGGGGAGTTACAGATACGCAGTATTTT. This encodes CATSSLGGVTDTQYF. The chain recombines TRBV15 with TRBJ2-3; possible D gene TRBD1, 6 bases. The CDR3 is 15 amino acids. Trimming stripped 3 bases from V and 3 bases from J, with 13 bases between. Germline V gene sequence: CDR1 LNHNV, CDR2 YYDKDF (reference sequence).

This chain connects TRBV11-2 to TRBJ2-3; D gene unclear. This CDR3 is built from 13 residues. The V gene's germline CDR1 is SGHAT and CDR2 FQNNGV. Trimming shortened V by 0 bases and J by 6 bases, and 7 bases separated the two germline ends. The CDR3 DNA sequence: TGTGCCAGCAGCTTAGATTTAACGGATACGCAGTATTTT. Amino acid sequence: CASSLDLTDTQYF.

The chain employs TRBV5-1 and TRBJ1-3, with D hard to call. The germline V gene encodes CDR1 SGHRS and CDR2 YFSETQ. The CDR3 covers 15 residues. The germline V and J ends were trimmed by 0 bases and 3 bases, with 10 bases remaining between them. The CDR3 DNA sequence: TGCGCCAGCAGCTTGGTCCCAGGTGGTGGAAACACCATATATTTT. Translation gives CASSLVPGGGNTIYF.

The J gene is TRBJ2-7, the V gene TRBV19; possibly TRBD1 for D (5 bases). With 0 bases removed from V and 2 bases from J, the gap between germline ends came to 11 bases. This CDR3 has 15 amino acids. CDR1 is LNHDA, CDR2 SQIVND, per germline (reference sequence). The CDR3 protein is CASSIEAGPTYEQYF. The CDR3 DNA is TGTGCCAGTAGTATAGAGGCAGGGCCGACCTACGAGCAGTACTTC.

V is TRBV6-1 and J is TRBJ1-1; 7 bases are shared with TRBD1. V lost 2 bases to trimming and J lost 2 bases; unmatched junction nucleotides: 5. Germline V lookup: CDR1 MNHNS, CDR2 SASEGT. The CDR3 length is 15 residues. The CDR3 loop is CASSELGTANTEAFF. The DNA of the CDR3 is TGTGCCAGCAGTGAATTGGGGACAGCCAACACTGAAGCTTTCTTT.

The chain combines TRBV9 with TRBJ2-1, with a possible D match to TRBD1 (6 bases). The germline V gene has CDR1 SGDLS and CDR2 YYNGEE. Trimming stripped 4 bases from V and 6 bases from J, with 14 bases between. The CDR3 is 14 amino acids. The CDR3 nucleotides read TGTGCCAGCAGCCCCTCAGGACAGAGCAATGAGCAGTTCTTC. It encodes CASSPSGQSNEQFF.

This rearrangement joins TRBV29-1 to TRBJ2-1; D is ambiguous. Trimming took 3 bases from V and 5 from J, leaving 8 bases between them. In germline, CDR1 is SQVTM, CDR2 ANQGSEA. The CDR3 is 12 amino acids. In DNA, the CDR3 is TGCAGCGTTGATACACCTGACAATGAGCAGTTCTTC. Translated: CSVDTPDNEQFF.

This chain links TRBV19 with TRBJ2-1; 7 nucleotides agree with TRBD1. V lost 3 bases to trimming and J lost 7 bases; unmatched junction nucleotides: 9. Germline V CDR1 and CDR2: LNHDA, SQIVND (reference sequence). CDR3 length: 15 residues. The CDR3 here is CASSITGTVVNEQFF. DNA of the CDR3: TGTGCCAGTAGTATCACCGGGACAGTAGTTAATGAGCAGTTCTTC.

The V and J genes are TRBV30 and TRBJ2-1; D gene uncertain. This CDR3 has 10 amino acids. From germline, CDR1 is GTSNPN and CDR2 SVGIG (reference sequence). Trimming pared 5 bases from V and 7 bases from J, leaving 6 bases between. The CDR3 spells CAWSLNEQFF. In nucleotides, the CDR3 is TGTGCCTGGTCCTTGAATGAGCAGTTCTTC.

The V call is TRBV10-3, the J call TRBJ2-1, with TRBD1 identical over 10 bases. The CDR3 loop spans 17 amino acids. V shed 7 bases, J shed 4 bases, and the junction held 13 bases outside the gene matches. Germline CDR1 and CDR2: ENHRY and SYGVKD. Written as DNA, the CDR3 is TGTGCCATCAAGACCGGGACAGGGGTAGGGAAATACAATGAGCAGTTCTTC. This sequence encodes CAIKTGTGVGKYNEQFF.

The gene calls are TRBV28 and TRBJ2-5, with 10 bases matching TRBD1. Trimming cost V 3 bases and J 3 bases; bases outside gene matches: 4. This CDR3 region has 15 residues. Germline V gene data show CDR1 as MDHEN and CDR2 as SYDVKM. CDR3 in DNA: TGTGCCAGCAGTTTGTGGGGACAGGGGAAAGAGACCCAGTACTTC. This translates into CASSLWGQGKETQYF.

In this sample, this clone turned up a few times. This chain uses TRBV5-1 with TRBJ2-3; TRBD2 agrees at 7 bases. Trimming at V came to 2 bases and at J to 2 bases, leaving 8 bases not matched to a gene. The CDR3 loop spans 16 amino acids. Germline V gene data show CDR1 as SGHRS and CDR2 as YFSETQ. This CDR3 is CASSFALAATTDTQYF. The CDR3 DNA is TGCGCCAGCAGCTTCGCCCTAGCGGCGACCACAGATACGCAGTATTTT.

This clone was observed a few times. This rearrangement joins TRBV28 to TRBJ1-2, with D perhaps matching TRBD1 (5 bases). Germline V gives CDR1 MDHEN, CDR2 SYDVKM. This CDR3 region has 14 residues. With 4 bases removed from V and 4 bases from J, the gap between germline ends came to 13 bases. CDR3 residues: CASSSGDSGYGYTF. CDR3 DNA: TGTGCCAGCAGTTCGGGGGACTCGGGCTATGGCTACACCTTC.

CDR3 loop: CASSPNPNTEAFF. The CDR3 DNA reads as TGTGCCAGCAGCCCCAACCCAAACACTGAAGCTTTCTTT. The V call is TRBV11-3, the J call TRBJ1-1; D call uncertain. The CDR3 consists of 13 residues. The V end lost 5 bases, the J end lost 2 bases, and 9 bases lay between the germline ends. The germline gives CDR1 SGHNT, CDR2 YENEEA. Full variable domain (remainder filled in from reference TRBV11-3 and TRBJ1-1): EAGVVQSPRYKIIEKKQPVAFWCNPISGHNTLYWYLQNLGQGPELLIRYENEEAVDDSQLPKDRFSAERLKGVDSTLKIQPAELGDSAVYLCASSPNPNTEAFFGQGTRLTVV.

This clone was counted a few times. The chain has TRBV14 and TRBJ1-1, with D possibly matching TRBD1 (6 bases). The V end lost 4 bases, the J end lost 5 bases, and 11 bases lay between the germline ends. Germline loops: CDR1 SGHDN, CDR2 FVKESK. The CDR3 is 13 amino acids. The chain's CDR3 is CASSLGGATEAFF. DNA of the CDR3: TGTGCCAGCAGCCTAGGGGGAGCAACTGAAGCTTTCTTT.